This record looks at one TCR beta chain sequence and its context. Graves' hyperthyroidism showing no ophthalmopathy progression within 18 months was considered stable. This sample is part of a study of T cells in Graves' hyperthyroidism and ophthalmopathy. Study in general: At initial diagnosis, before any treatment had begun, peripheral blood was obtained.

This CDR3 region has 16 residues. Germline V gene lookup returns CDR1 SEHNR and CDR2 FQNEAQ (reference sequence). The ends were cut back, 3 bases at V and 4 bases at J, with 18 bases in the middle. Amplified TCR beta CDR3 regions derived from RNA transcripts. Initially, a first-round RT-PCR of the TCR CDR3 employed the HTBI primer set. MiXCR was run by TCRdb on the multiplex PCR reads, yielding one entry per CDR3 protein. The sample consists of hundreds of thousands of distinct CDR3 sequences, around 38% of them appearing once. This clonotype was sampled from a man aged 18 to 35 with Graves' hyperthyroidism. Sequencing used blood. The rearrangement uses TRBV7-9 and TRBJ2-5; tentative D call: TRBD1 (5 bases). CDR3 region: CASSFLWGRRRETQYF. The CDR3 nucleotides read TGTGCCAGCAGCTTTCTGTGGGGCCGGCGGAGAGAGACCCAGTACTTC. The full variable domain, completed using reference TRBV7-9 and TRBJ2-5, is DTGVSQNPRHKITKRGQNVTFRCDPISEHNRLYWYRQTLGQGPEFLTYFQNEAQLEKSRLLSDRFSAERPKGSFSTLEIQRTEQGDSAMYLCASSFLWGRRRETQYFGPGTRLLVL.